One T cell receptor beta chain is described in this entry. Its antigen is currently unknown. The data belong to a study of cytomegalovirus exposure and HLA in healthy donors. Study overall: There were approximately 80 million unique TCRs (from HLA-typed donors) in an early data release. Study findings and constraints: DRB1 had the most TCR associations and HLA-C the fewest, a later analysis found, with rates varying by HLA locus.

The PCR employed 60 Vbeta primers together with 13 Jbeta primers. TCRdb's table, derived via immunoSEQ multiplex PCR, lists solely in-frame clones and lacks some. The data show about 170,000 clones, with roughly 84% seen just once and approximately 2.5% held by the top ten. The V end lost 2 bases, the J end lost 5 bases, and 22 bases lay between the germline ends. Germline V lookup: CDR1 LGHNA, CDR2 YSLEER. CDR3 length equals 18 residues. Sequenced material: PBMCs. The chain combines TRBV4-3 with TRBJ2-1; D possibly corresponds to TRBD2 (5 bases). The receptor's source is a man aged 25 to 40 in good health and CMV-seropositive. The CDR3 bases are TGCGCCAGCAGCCAATACCCCTTGGGTAGCGCCCTCGACAATGAGCAGTTCTTC. Amino acid sequence: CASSQYPLGSALDNEQFF.